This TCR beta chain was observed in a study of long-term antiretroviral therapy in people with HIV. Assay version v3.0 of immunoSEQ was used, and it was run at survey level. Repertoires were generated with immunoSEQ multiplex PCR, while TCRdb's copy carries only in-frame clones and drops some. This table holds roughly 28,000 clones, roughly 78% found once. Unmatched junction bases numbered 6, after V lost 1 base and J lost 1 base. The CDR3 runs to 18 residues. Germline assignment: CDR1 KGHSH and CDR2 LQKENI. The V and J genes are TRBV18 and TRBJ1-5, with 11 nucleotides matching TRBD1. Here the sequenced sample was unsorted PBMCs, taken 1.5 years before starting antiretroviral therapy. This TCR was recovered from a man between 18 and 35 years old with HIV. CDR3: CASSPRDRGGRSNQPQHF. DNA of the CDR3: TGTGCCAGCTCACCACGGGACAGGGGGGGACGGAGCAATCAGCCCCAGCATTTT.